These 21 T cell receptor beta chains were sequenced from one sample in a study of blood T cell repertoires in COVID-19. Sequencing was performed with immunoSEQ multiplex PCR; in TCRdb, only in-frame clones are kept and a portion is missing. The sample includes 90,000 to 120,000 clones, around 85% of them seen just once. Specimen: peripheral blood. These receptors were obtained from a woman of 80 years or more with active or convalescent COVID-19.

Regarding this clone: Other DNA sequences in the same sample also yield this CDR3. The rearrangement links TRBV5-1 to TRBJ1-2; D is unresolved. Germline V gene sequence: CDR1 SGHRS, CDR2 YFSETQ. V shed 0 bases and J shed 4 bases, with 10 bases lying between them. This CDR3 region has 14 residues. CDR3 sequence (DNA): TGCGCCAGCAGCTTGGACCGAAGCGGCTATGGCTACACCTTC. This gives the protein CASSLDRSGYGYTF.

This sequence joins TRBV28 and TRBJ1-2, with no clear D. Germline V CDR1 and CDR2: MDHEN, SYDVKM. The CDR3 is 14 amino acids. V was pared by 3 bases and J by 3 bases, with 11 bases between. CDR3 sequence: CASSFVESYYGYTF. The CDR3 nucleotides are TGTGCCAGCAGTTTTGTGGAGTCCTACTATGGCTACACCTTC.

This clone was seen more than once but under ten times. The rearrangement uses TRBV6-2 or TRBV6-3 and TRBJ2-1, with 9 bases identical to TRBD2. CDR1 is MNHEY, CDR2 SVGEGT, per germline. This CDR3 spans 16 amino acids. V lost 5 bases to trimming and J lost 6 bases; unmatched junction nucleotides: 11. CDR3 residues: CASSTHFSGSFNEQFF. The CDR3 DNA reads TGTGCCAGCAGTACCCATTTTAGCGGGAGTTTCAATGAGCAGTTCTTC.

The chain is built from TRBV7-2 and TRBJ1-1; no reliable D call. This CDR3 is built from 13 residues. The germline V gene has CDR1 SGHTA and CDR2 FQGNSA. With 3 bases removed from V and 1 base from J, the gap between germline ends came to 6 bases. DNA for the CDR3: TGTGCCAGCAGCTTTTTCCAGAACACTGAAGCTTTCTTT. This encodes CASSFFQNTEAFF.

CDR3 nucleotide sequence: TGTGCCAGCAGCTCCTTCCGGGGGGCCTACCAAGAGACCCAGTACTTC. Its protein product is CASSSFRGAYQETQYF. The chain links TRBV7-2 to TRBJ2-5; TRBD2 might be the D (7 bases). The V end lost 4 bases, the J end lost 0 bases, and 15 bases lay between the germline ends. The CDR3 contains 16 residues. Looked up from germline, CDR1 is SGHTA and CDR2 is FQGNSA.

The CDR3 is CASSEESGGASGKLFF. In DNA form, the CDR3 reads TGTGCCAGCAGTGAAGAGTCAGGGGGCGCTTCGGGAAAACTGTTTTTT. This chain connects TRBV6-1 to TRBJ1-4, with TRBD1 identical over 8 bases. Losses at the gene ends were 1 base for V and 10 bases for J; bases not matched to a gene: 11. There are 16 residues in the CDR3. Germline CDR1 and CDR2: MNHNS and SASEGT.

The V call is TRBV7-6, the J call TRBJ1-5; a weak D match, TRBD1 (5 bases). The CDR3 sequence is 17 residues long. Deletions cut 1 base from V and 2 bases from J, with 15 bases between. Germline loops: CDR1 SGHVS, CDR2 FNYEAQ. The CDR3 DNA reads TGTGCCAGCAGCTTAGGGGGGGGTTGGGTTGGCAATCAGCCCCAGCATTTT. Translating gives CASSLGGGWVGNQPQHF.

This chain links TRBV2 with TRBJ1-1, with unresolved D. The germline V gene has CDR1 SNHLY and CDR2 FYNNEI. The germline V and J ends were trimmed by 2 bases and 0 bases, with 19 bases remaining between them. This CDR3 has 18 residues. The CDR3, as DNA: TGTGCCAGCAGTGAATATCGTCTTAAAGAGATTTTGAACACTGAAGCTTTCTTT. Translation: CASSEYRLKEILNTEAFF.

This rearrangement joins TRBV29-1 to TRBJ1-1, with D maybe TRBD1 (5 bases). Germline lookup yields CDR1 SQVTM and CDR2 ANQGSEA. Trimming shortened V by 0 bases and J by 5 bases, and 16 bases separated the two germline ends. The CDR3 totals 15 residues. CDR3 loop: CSVEDRQGIRTEAFF. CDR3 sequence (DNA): TGCAGCGTTGAAGATCGCCAGGGAATACGAACTGAAGCTTTCTTT.

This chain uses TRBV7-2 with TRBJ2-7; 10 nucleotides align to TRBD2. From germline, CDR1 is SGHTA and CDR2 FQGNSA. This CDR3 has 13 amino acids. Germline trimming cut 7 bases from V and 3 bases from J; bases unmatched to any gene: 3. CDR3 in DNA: TGTGCCAGCAAACCTAGCGGGAGCTACGAGCAGTACTTC. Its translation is CASKPSGSYEQYF.

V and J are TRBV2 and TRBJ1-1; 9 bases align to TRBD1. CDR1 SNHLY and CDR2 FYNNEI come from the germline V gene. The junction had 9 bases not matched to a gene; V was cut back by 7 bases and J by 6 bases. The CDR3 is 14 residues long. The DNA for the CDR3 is TGTGCCAGCACATCGGACAGGGGTTGGGCTGAAGCTTTCTTT. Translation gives CASTSDRGWAEAFF.

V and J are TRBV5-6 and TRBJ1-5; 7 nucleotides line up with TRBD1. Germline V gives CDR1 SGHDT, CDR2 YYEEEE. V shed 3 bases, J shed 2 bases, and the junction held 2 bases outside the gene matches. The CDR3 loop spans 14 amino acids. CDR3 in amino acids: CASSSGQGNQPQHF. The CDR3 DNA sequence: TGTGCCAGCAGCTCAGGACAGGGCAATCAGCCCCAGCATTTT.

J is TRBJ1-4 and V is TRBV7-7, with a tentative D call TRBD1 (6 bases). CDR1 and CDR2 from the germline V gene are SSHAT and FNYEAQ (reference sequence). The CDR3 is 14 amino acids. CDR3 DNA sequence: TGTGCTAGCTCGAGAGGGGACAAGGATGAAAAACTGTTTTTT. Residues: CASSRGDKDEKLFF. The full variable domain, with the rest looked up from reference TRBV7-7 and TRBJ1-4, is GAGVSQSPRYKVTKRGQDVTLRCDPISSHATLYWYQQALGQGPEFLTYFNYEAQPDKSGLPSDRFSAERPEGSISTLTIQRTEQRDSAMYRCASSRGDKDEKLFFGSGTQLSVL.

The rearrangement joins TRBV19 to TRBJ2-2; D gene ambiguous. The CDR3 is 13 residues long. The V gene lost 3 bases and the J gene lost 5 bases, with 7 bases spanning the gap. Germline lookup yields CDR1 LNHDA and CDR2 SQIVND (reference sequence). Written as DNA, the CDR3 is TGTGCCAGTAGTATCACGGTTACCGGGGAGCTGTTTTTT. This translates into CASSITVTGELFF.

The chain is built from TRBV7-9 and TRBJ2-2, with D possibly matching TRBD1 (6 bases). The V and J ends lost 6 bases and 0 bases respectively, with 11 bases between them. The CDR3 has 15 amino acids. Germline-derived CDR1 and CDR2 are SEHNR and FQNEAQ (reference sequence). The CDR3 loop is CASRPGTPNTGELFF. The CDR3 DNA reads TGTGCCAGCAGGCCCGGGACACCGAACACCGGGGAGCTGTTTTTT.

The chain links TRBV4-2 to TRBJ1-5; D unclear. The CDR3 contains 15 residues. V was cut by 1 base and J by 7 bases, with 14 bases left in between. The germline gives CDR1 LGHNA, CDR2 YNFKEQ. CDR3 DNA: TGTGCCAGCAGCCAAGCTGAAGAGGGTAGGCAGCCCCAGCATTTT. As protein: CASSQAEEGRQPQHF.

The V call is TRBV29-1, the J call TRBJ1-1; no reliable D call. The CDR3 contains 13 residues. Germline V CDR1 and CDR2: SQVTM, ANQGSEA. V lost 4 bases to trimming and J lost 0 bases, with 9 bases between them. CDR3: CSVAAAMNTEAFF. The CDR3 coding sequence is TGCAGCGTTGCGGCAGCGATGAACACTGAAGCTTTCTTT.

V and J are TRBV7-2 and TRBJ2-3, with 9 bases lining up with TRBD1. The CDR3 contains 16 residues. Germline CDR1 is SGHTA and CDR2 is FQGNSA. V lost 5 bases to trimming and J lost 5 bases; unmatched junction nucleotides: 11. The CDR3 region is CASSLGQGWEGDTQYF. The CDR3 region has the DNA TGTGCCAGCAGCCTGGGACAGGGTTGGGAGGGAGATACGCAGTATTTT.

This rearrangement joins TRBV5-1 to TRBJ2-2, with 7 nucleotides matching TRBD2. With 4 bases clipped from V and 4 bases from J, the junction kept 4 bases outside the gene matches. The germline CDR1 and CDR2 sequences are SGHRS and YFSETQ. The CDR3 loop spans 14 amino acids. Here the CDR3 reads CASSRTSGTGELFF. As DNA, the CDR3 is TGCGCCAGCAGCCGGACTAGTGGCACCGGGGAGCTGTTTTTT.

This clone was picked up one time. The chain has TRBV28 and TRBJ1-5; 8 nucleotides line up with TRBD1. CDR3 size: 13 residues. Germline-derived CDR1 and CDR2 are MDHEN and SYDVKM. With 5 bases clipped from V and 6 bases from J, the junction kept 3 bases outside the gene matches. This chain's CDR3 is CASSPDRAQPQHF. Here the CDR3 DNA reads TGTGCCAGCAGTCCGGACAGGGCTCAGCCCCAGCATTTT.

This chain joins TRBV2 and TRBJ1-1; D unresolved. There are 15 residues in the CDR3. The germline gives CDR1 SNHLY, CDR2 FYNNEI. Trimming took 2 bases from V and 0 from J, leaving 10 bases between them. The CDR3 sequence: CASSEIRDMNTEAFF. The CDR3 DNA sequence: TGTGCCAGCAGTGAAATCCGAGATATGAACACTGAAGCTTTCTTT.